This T cell receptor (beta chain) was documented in a study of blood T cell repertoires in COVID-19. Turning to the study itself: COVID-19 samples, acute and convalescent, were from the United States, Italy and Spain. PBMCs, B-cell-depleted T cells, or T cells were the source of the cDNA or gDNA that made up the material.

As processed by the authors: Amplification of reference gene primers was used by the study to estimate nucleated cell counts. Clones were read by immunoSEQ multiplex PCR, and TCRdb kept only the in-frame ones, dropping some. For V, J and clone size, that table is used; D and trimming come from the DNA. The table has roughly 120,000 clones, roughly four fifths seen once. This CDR3 region has 11 residues. Germline V CDR1 and CDR2: LGHNA, YNFKEQ. As regards this clone: The junction departs from germline at one end; a sequencing error may be responsible.

The sample taken for sequencing was peripheral blood. The chain carries TRBV4-2 and TRBJ1-2, with D hard to call. The TCR originated in a woman aged 55-70 years with acute or convalescent COVID-19. The CDR3 protein is CASSLGTGLNF. CDR3 coding DNA: TGTGCCAGCAGCCTAGGAACGGGGTTAAACTTC.